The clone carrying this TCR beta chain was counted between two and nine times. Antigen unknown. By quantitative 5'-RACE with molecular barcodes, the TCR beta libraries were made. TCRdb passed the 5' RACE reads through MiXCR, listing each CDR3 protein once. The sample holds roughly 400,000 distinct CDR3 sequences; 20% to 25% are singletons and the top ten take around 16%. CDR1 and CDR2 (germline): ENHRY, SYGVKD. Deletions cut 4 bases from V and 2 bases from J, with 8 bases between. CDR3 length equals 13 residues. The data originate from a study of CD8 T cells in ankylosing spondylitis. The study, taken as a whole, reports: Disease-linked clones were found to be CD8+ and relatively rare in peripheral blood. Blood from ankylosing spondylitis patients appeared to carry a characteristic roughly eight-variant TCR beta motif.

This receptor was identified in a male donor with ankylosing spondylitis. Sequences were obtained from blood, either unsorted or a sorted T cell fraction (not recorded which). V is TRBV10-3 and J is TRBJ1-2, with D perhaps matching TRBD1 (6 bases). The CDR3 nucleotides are TGTGCCATCAGTGGGGGGCAGAACTATGGCTACACCTTC. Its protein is CAISGGQNYGYTF.